This section outlines one T cell receptor (beta chain) sequence together with its context. Its specificity is unknown. Trimming cost V 0 bases and J 3 bases, with 9 bases left between them. The CDR3 sequence is 15 residues long. CDR1 is MGHRA, CDR2 YSYEKL, per germline. The source of the sample is a study of cytomegalovirus exposure and HLA in healthy donors. The study's findings and limits: Sequencing depth across donors, presence/absence analyses assumed, was roughly uniform. The authors judged a highly shared variant cluster likely a sequencing artifact.

This PCR relied on a set of 60 Vbeta primers and 13 Jbeta primers. The assay was immunoSEQ multiplex PCR, and TCRdb's table has in-frame clones only and misses some. Its clone listing holds 200,000 to 250,000 clones. Sequences were obtained from PBMCs. The chain uses TRBV4-1 and TRBJ1-5; D is possibly TRBD1 (5 bases). The TCR originated in a woman in her 30s in good health and CMV-seropositive. The CDR3 DNA sequence: TGCGCCAGCAGCCAAGAGCAGGGCGTCAATCAGCCCCAGCATTTT. Its protein product is CASSQEQGVNQPQHF.